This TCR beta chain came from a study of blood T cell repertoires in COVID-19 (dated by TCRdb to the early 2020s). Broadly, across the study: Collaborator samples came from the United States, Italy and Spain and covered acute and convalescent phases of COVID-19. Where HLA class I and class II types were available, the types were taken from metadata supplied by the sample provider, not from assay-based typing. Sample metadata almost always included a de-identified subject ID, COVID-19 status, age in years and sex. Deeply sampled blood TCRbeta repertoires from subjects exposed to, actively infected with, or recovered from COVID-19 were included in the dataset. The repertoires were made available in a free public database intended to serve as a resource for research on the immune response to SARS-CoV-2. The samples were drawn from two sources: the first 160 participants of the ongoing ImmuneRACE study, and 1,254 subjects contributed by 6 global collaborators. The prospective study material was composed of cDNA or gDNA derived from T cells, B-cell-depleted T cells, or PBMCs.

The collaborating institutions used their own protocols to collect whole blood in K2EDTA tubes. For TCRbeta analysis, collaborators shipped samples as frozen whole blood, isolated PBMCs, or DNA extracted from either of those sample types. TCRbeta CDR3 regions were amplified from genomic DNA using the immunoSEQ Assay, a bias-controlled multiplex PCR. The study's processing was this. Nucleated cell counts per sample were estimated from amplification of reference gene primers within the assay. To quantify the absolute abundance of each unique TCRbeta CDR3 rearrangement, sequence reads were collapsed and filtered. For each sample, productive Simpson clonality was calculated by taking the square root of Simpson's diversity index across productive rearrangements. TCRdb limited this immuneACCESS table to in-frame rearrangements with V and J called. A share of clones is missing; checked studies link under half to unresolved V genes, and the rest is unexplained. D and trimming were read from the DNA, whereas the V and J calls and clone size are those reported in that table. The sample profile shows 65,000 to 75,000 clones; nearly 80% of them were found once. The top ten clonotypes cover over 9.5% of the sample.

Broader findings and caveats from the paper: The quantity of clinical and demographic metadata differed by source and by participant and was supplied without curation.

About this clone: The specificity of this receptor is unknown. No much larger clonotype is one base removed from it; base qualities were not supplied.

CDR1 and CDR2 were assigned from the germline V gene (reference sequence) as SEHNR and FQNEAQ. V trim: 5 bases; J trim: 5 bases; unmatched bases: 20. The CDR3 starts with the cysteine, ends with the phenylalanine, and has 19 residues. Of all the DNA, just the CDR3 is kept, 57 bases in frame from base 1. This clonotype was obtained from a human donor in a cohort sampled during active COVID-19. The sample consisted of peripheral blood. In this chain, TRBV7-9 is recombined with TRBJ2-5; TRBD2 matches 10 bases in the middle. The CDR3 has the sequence CASSPKPLAGVDRLETQYF. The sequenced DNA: TGTGCCAGCAGCCCCAAGCCGCTAGCGGGAGTCGATAGGTTGGAGACCCAGTACTTC.